This T cell receptor (beta chain) derives from a study of cytomegalovirus exposure and HLA in healthy donors (dated by TCRdb to about 2017). Some background on the complete study: An earlier analysis of fewer than 750 of the donors reported over 250 Gb of sequence data and about 120 million unique TCR beta sequences obtained from around 170 million T cells. An early release covering roughly 580 HLA-typed donors comprised about 300 gigabases of sequencing data and tens of millions of unique TCR sequences. Rather than drawing on any new phenotypic data, the later analysis identified candidate immune exposures from TCR beta sequences and the way those sequences occurred across donors. All discovery cohort repertoires had been generated using a single sequencing platform. Of the 300 to 500 genotyped donors, 75% to 85% were placed in the genetic ancestry cluster associated with self-reported Caucasian donors. In a later analysis, previously published TCR beta repertoires from roughly 710 donors were re-analyzed and high-resolution HLA genotyping was added so that TCR occurrence patterns could be studied. Besides the first cohort of about 730 subjects, a separate validation cohort made up of around 120 different subjects was used. In an earlier analysis of 500 to 650 of the donors, high-throughput TCR beta sequencing was used to judge whether each TCR beta V gene segment behaved as functional or pseudogenic. The number of typed donors differed by locus: roughly 629-640 for A, B, C, DRB1 and DQB1; 500 to 550 for DQA1; fewer than 610 for DPA1; and around 490 for DPB1. The study combined high-throughput TCR immunosequencing, statistical association of individual TCRs with disease status, and machine learning to predict cytomegalovirus infection status. The study was designed to test whether signatures of past pathogen exposure could be identified by cataloging public T cell receptors. Several DR-DQ haplotypes were treated as single units for association and clustering because of strong linkage in the cohort. HLA typing covered class I and class II loci at four-digit resolution. Donor age, sex, ethnicity and CMV serostatus were compiled together with the repertoire data. In a later genetic analysis, genome-wide SNP genotypes for about 55% of the 666 donors were used, and that subset was treated as a discovery cohort. On average, 235,054 unique TCR beta nucleotide sequences were sequenced per donor among 350 to 400 genotyped donors of the cohort, with about 17% of those sequences being non-productive. Using immunosequencing, the study profiled T cell repertoires from about 620 subjects and related those repertoires to cytomegalovirus serostatus. What the study reported, not specific to this receptor: A later analysis reported that several top co-occurrence clusters appeared linked to parvovirus B19, influenza, CMV and Epstein-Barr virus. Roughly uniform sequencing depth across donors was assumed in presence/absence analyses, although this assumption may not hold. In a later analysis, TCR association rates were found to vary across HLA loci, with the most associated TCRs seen for DRB1 alleles and the fewest for HLA-C alleles. A later genetic analysis reported fewer N-insertions in productive TCRs among donors in an Asian-associated ancestry cluster than the roughly 700-donor mean. Immune exposure information for the cohort was limited to CMV serostatus. A few of the identified cytomegalovirus-associated TCR beta chains were confirmed in vitro to be specific for cytomegalovirus antigens. This cohort had only TCR beta chains sequenced, and the lack of alpha or paired-chain data limited which features could be detected. A later analysis found that most CMV-associated TCR beta chains appeared HLA-restricted, with HLA associations seemingly driven largely by CMV exposure. A further reported finding was that TCR beta sequences accurately predicted the HLA-A and HLA-B alleles for most subjects in the first cohort. In a later genetic analysis, a missense DCLRE1C variant was associated with V-gene and J-gene trimming of TCR beta chains, and the association was replicated in an independent cohort. The sequencing pipeline was judged likely to have produced a cluster of highly shared sequence variants as a technical artifact. A later analysis found that HLA-associated TCR beta chains were more clonally expanded and had lower generation probabilities than equally common non-associated chains. It was suggested by the authors that the approach could potentially be generalized to other disease states and immunological phenotypes. Because some donors lacked HLA typing at each locus, the association tests relied only on the typed subset. At a false discovery rate of 0.05, a later analysis linked fewer than 20,000 TCR beta sequences to specific HLA alleles. Correlated functional status among segregating V segments might reflect linkage disequilibrium, but an unknown experimental factor could not be ruled out. When HLA alleles, especially DR and DQ, strongly co-occurred, attributing TCR associations to individual alleles was difficult. While some public TCRs were present in many individuals, most TCR sequences turned up only very rarely across donors. The classifier was reported to diagnose cytomegalovirus status with high specificity and sensitivity in both the original and validation cohorts. The study listed 150 to 200 TCR beta chains as associated with cytomegalovirus. Broadly in line with IMGT annotations, most TCR beta V segments showed up in productive rearrangements about 90% or about 30% of the time in an earlier analysis of around 550 of the donors. Some IMGT-functional V segments, including TRBV6-2 and TRBV6-3, could not be distinguished by the 87-base-pair reads and were therefore excluded. Because counts were too low, seventeen rarely observed V segments, including chromosome 9 orphons, were left out of the earlier analysis of several hundred of the donors.

Turning to this clone: The clone's antigen remains unknown. No per-base quality is available; no much larger clone lies one base away.

Library prep was done by the immunoSEQ multiplex PCR assay. For the multiplex PCR, a mixture combining 60 forward primers for TCR Vbeta segments and 13 reverse primers for TCR Jbeta segments was used. A multiplex PCR assay on genomic DNA amplified the CDR3 region of rearranged TCR beta genes. On the Illumina HiSeq System, the amplified TCR beta libraries were sequenced as 87-base-pair reads. Concerning the study's data processing: A later analysis tallied around 80 million unique TCR beta chains across the 640 or so repertoires, and around 9.9 million of those chains were shared by two or more donors. Raw reads were error-corrected and collapsed into unique sequences by a nearest-neighbor algorithm in which closely related sequences were merged to remove PCR and sequencing errors. CDR3 sequences were aligned to IMGT reference sequences to assign V, D and J gene segments. For a sequence to be retained, at least a six-nucleotide match to both a V gene segment and a J gene segment was required. Rearrangements were classified as productive when the CDR3 lacked stop codons and remained in frame with V and J, and all other rearrangements were classified as non-productive. Following IMGT convention, CDR3 was defined as the stretch from the second conserved V-encoded cysteine up to the conserved J-encoded phenylalanine. The earlier analysis of 500 to 650 of the donors excluded any sequence lacking an unambiguous match to a single V gene segment. In an earlier analysis of approximately 560 of the donors, a V segment was called functional when productive rearrangements were above 56.7%, and segregating when the standard deviation between donors exceeded 5%. A statistical classification framework was built to diagnose cytomegalovirus status from the catalog of TCR beta chain sequences. A later analysis assigned V and J genes by comparing TCR nucleotide sequences with IMGT/GENE-DB human TR gene sequences. A later analysis assigned CDR3 sequences and most-parsimonious VDJ recombination scenarios with the TCRdist pipeline. In a later analysis, each TCR beta chain was defined by its CDR3 amino acid sequence together with its V-gene family, and reads lacking a unique V-gene family were excluded. In a later analysis, 450 to 600 highly shared, low-generation-probability nucleotide sequences were removed to address suspected cross-contamination and a sequencing artifact. In a later analysis, a clonal expansion index for each public chain was calculated from normalized within-repertoire ranks of inferred template counts. A later analysis computed generation probabilities with a VDJ recombination model fitted to out-of-frame rearrangements, and checked the results against IGoR. In a later analysis, hypergeometric tests were used to score TCR-TCR, TCR-HLA and TCR-CMV co-occurrence, with a repertoire-size bias correction applied to TCR pairs. A later analysis estimated false discovery rates by permuting HLA or CMV assignments 20 times. In a later analysis, co-occurring TCRs were grouped using DBSCAN, with TCRdist sequence similarity added in when clustering inside HLA-allele-positive subsets. Repertoires with fewer than 30,000 or more than 120,000 public chains were left out of co-occurrence clustering, as were roughly five repertoires with anomalous nucleotide sharing. TCRdb carries this immuneACCESS record with in-frame sequences only. Its versions omit some clonotypes, under half of them owing to an unresolved V gene in the studies checked, with the rest unexplained. Clone size and the V and J calls come from that table; the DNA yielded D and trimming. This sample lists some 150,000 clones; about three quarters were detected once. The ten largest clones add up to 1.7% of the sample.

The cohort was made up of 500 to 850 healthy bone marrow donors. Cohort members were all nominally healthy when sampled, although unrecorded immune exposures were likely present. The donor tested CMV seronegative, placing the donor among the roughly 400 seronegative members of the cohort. Every donor gave a peripheral blood sample, and the peripheral blood mononuclear cells from that sample were used for TCR beta sequencing. The Qiagen DNeasy Blood Extraction Kit was used to extract genomic DNA from the blood cell samples. The CDR3 covers 17 residues, taking in both the cysteine and the phenylalanine. Only CDR3 DNA remains: 51 bases, in frame from the first base. The V end gives up 1 base and the J end 5 bases, leaving 12 bases in the junction not matched to a gene. CDR1 and CDR2 were assigned from the germline V gene as SGHRS and YFSETQ.

This chain is built from TRBV5-1 and TRBJ2-5; 9 central bases correspond to TRBD2. The TCR originated in a woman in her thirties in good health and CMV-seronegative. Sequenced: PBMCs. The encoded CDR3 is CASSLLIAGVGGETQYF. At the DNA level, the sequence is TGCGCCAGCAGCTTGTTGATAGCGGGGGTCGGCGGGGAGACCCAGTACTTC.